The 19 T cell receptor beta chains in this list originate from one sample, sequenced in a study of chemoradiotherapy in HPV16-positive cancers. The method was immunoSEQ multiplex PCR; TCRdb's version includes in-frame clones alone and lacks a portion of them. The table lists fewer than 3,000 clones, roughly 89% of them singletons. Material: tumor tissue, obtained from a patient who underwent chemoradiotherapy. The receptor source for this set is a human donor with HPV-associated anogenital cancer.

V gene TRBV2 combines with J gene TRBJ2-1; no reliable D call. Per the germline V gene, CDR1 is SNHLY and CDR2 is FYNNEI. The CDR3 has 11 residues. V lost 7 bases to trimming and J lost 9 bases, with 10 bases between them. The CDR3 DNA reads TGTGCCAGCAAAGGAGAAGGTGAGCAGTTCTTC. Translation gives CASKGEGEQFF.

The gene calls are TRBV2 and TRBJ1-2; the D gene is possibly TRBD1 (5 bases). Trimming pared 0 bases from V and 7 bases from J, leaving 12 bases between. The CDR3 spans 14 residues. Germline V CDR1 and CDR2: SNHLY, FYNNEI. CDR3: CASSEAKGRVGYTF. The DNA for the CDR3 is TGTGCCAGCAGTGAAGCAAAGGGCAGGGTTGGCTACACCTTC.

The V call is TRBV6-6, the J call TRBJ1-2, with 7 nucleotides matching TRBD1. CDR3 length equals 11 residues. The J segment lost 7 bases and the V segment lost 8 bases, leaving 4 bases of the junction unmatched. CDR1 MNHNY and CDR2 SVGAGI come from the germline V gene (reference sequence). In DNA, the CDR3 is TGTGCCAGCCAGGGGGAAATTGGCTACACCTTC. This encodes CASQGEIGYTF.

This clone has just one count. V is TRBV30 and J is TRBJ1-5; 10 bases fit TRBD1. The CDR3 sequence is 17 residues long. After removal of 4 bases from V and 2 bases from J, the junction contained 11 bases not matched to a gene. Looked up from germline, CDR1 is GTSNPN and CDR2 is SVGIG (reference sequence). The CDR3: CAWNLGQGRPGNQPQHF. For the CDR3, the DNA is TGTGCCTGGAATTTGGGACAGGGGAGACCTGGCAATCAGCCCCAGCATTTT.

CDR3 residues: CASSLEGQGIDGYTF. The CDR3 DNA sequence: TGCGCCAGCAGCTTGGAGGGACAGGGAATAGACGGCTACACCTTC. This chain uses TRBV5-1 with TRBJ1-2, with 9 bases aligning to TRBD1. CDR3 length: 15 amino acids. CDR1 and CDR2 (germline): SGHRS, YFSETQ. V shed 0 bases, J shed 8 bases, and the junction held 8 bases outside the gene matches.

The chain is built from TRBV30 and TRBJ1-1; weak D call: TRBD1 (6 bases). The germline CDR1 and CDR2 sequences are GTSNPN and SVGIG (reference sequence). CDR3 length: 13 residues. The V gene lost 4 bases and the J gene lost 5 bases, with 14 bases spanning the gap. The CDR3 region is CAWKKGGETEAFF. The CDR3 DNA reads as TGTGCCTGGAAAAAAGGGGGTGAAACTGAAGCTTTCTTT.

V and J are TRBV6-5 and TRBJ2-6; D is ambiguous. CDR1 is MNHEY and CDR2 is SVGAGI in the germline V gene. V lost 0 bases and J 0 bases, leaving 6 bases between the germline ends. The CDR3 contains 16 residues. CDR3 DNA sequence: TGTGCCAGCAGTTACTCGCAGAGCTCTGGGGCCAACGTCCTGACTTTC. This gives the protein CASSYSQSSGANVLTF.

V and J are TRBV4-3 and TRBJ2-7, with 9 bases identical to TRBD2. The J segment lost 5 bases and the V segment lost 4 bases, leaving 9 bases of the junction unmatched. The CDR3 totals 15 residues. CDR1 LGHNA and CDR2 YSLEER come from the germline V gene. Written as DNA, the CDR3 is TGCGCCAGCAGCCCCAATAGCGGGAGTGGCAACGAGCAGTACTTC. This encodes CASSPNSGSGNEQYF.

V is TRBV7-9 and J is TRBJ2-3; D not resolved. Germline CDR1 and CDR2: SEHNR and FQNEAQ (reference sequence). Trimming stripped 1 base from V and 7 bases from J, with 0 bases between. The CDR3 consists of 10 residues. The CDR3 bases are TGTGCCAGCAGCTTAGATACGCAGTATTTT. This sequence encodes CASSLDTQYF.

The chain carries TRBV27 and TRBJ2-5; perhaps TRBD2 as D (6 bases). V lost 7 bases and J lost 0, with 9 bases in between. CDR1 is MNHEY, CDR2 SMNVEV, per germline (reference sequence). The CDR3 has 13 residues. DNA of the CDR3: TGTGCCAGCAAAGGGACTTACCAAGAGACCCAGTACTTC. It codes for CASKGTYQETQYF.

The chain combines TRBV19 with TRBJ2-5, with D perhaps matching TRBD1 (5 bases). Trimming left V 3 bases short and J 3 bases short, with 14 bases between. Germline CDR1 is LNHDA and CDR2 is SQIVND (reference sequence). The CDR3 has 15 amino acids. The CDR3, as DNA: TGTGCCAGTAGTATCCAGGGTACCGGCAAAGAGACCCAGTACTTC. It codes for CASSIQGTGKETQYF.

CDR3 in amino acids: CASSEAGGYYNSPLHF. The DNA for the CDR3 is TGTGCCAGTAGTGAGGCGGGAGGCTACTATAATTCACCCCTCCACTTT. The genes are TRBV19 and TRBJ1-6; D unclear. This CDR3 spans 16 amino acids. CDR1 is LNHDA and CDR2 is SQIVND in the germline V gene (reference sequence). V gave up 5 bases and J gave up 3 bases, with 14 bases separating them. Full variable domain (remainder filled in from reference TRBV19 and TRBJ1-6): DGGITQSPKYLFRKEGQNVTLSCEQNLNHDAMYWYRQDPGQGLRLIYYSQIVNDFQKGDIAEGYSVSREKKESFPLTVTSAQKNPTAFYLCASSEAGGYYNSPLHFGNGTRLTVT.

The CDR3 nucleotides read TGCGCCAGCACCACCGGGACCCCCAAGAATGAGCAGTTCTTC. Encoded protein: CASTTGTPKNEQFF. The V call is TRBV23-1, the J call TRBJ2-1; D is tentatively TRBD1 or TRBD2 (5 bases each). TRBV23-1 is noted as an ORF with a role that remains uncertain. The CDR3 loop spans 14 amino acids. V was trimmed by 7 bases and J by 7 bases, leaving 17 bases between them.

There are a few counts of this clone. The CDR3 is CASSRTSGSMETQYF. The DNA for the CDR3 is TGTGCCAGTAGTAGGACTAGCGGGAGTATGGAGACCCAGTACTTC. The chain couples TRBV19 to TRBJ2-5; TRBD2 matches 13 bases. Per the germline V gene, CDR1 is LNHDA and CDR2 is SQIVND (reference sequence). The V gene end was trimmed by 4 bases and the J gene end by 5 bases; junction bases not matched to a gene: 4. The CDR3 consists of 15 residues.

The genes are TRBV7-2 and TRBJ2-1, with TRBD2 matching over 8 bases. With V trimmed by 6 bases and J by 4 bases, 8 bases remained unmatched. This CDR3 is built from 15 residues. Germline V gives CDR1 SGHTA, CDR2 FQGNSA. CDR3 residues: CASSSRTSQYNEQFF. CDR3 bases: TGTGCCAGCAGTTCAAGGACTAGCCAGTACAATGAGCAGTTCTTC.

The chain is built from TRBV5-4 and TRBJ2-1; 14 nucleotides line up with TRBD2. Trimming took 4 bases from V and 0 from J; bases not matched to a gene: 3. CDR1 and CDR2 (germline): SGHNT, YYREEE (reference sequence). This CDR3 contains 17 residues. For the CDR3, the DNA is TGTGCCAGCAGCAGACTAGCGGGAGGGGGCTCCTACAATGAGCAGTTCTTC. Its protein product is CASSRLAGGGSYNEQFF. The full variable domain, rest sourced from reference TRBV5-4 and TRBJ2-1, is ETGVTQSPTHLIKTRGQQVTLRCSSQSGHNTVSWYQQALGQGPQFIFQYYREEENGRGNFPPRFSGLQFPNYSSELNVNALELDDSALYLCASSRLAGGGSYNEQFFGPGTRLTVL.

This chain joins TRBV6-6 and TRBJ1-5; 8 bases map to TRBD1. The CDR3 runs 14 residues. The germline CDR1 and CDR2 sequences are MNHNY and SVGAGI (reference sequence). The junction had 9 bases not matched to a gene; V was cut back by 6 bases and J by 8 bases. This CDR3 is CASRDRENHEPQHF. The CDR3 DNA sequence: TGTGCCAGCAGGGACAGGGAAAATCATGAGCCCCAGCATTTT.

The chain couples TRBV4-2 to TRBJ2-1; TRBD2 might be the D (7 bases). Germline values: CDR1 LGHNA, CDR2 YNFKEQ. With 0 bases removed from V and 9 bases from J, the gap between germline ends came to 12 bases. The CDR3 spans 14 residues. CDR3 protein: CASSQEGEGVEQFF. The CDR3 bases are TGTGCCAGCAGCCAAGAAGGGGAGGGGGTTGAGCAGTTCTTC.

V and J are TRBV13 and TRBJ2-1; the D is unclear. With 0 bases removed from V and 7 bases from J, the gap between germline ends came to 13 bases. The CDR3 consists of 15 residues. Germline V gene sequence: CDR1 PRHDT, CDR2 FYEKMQ (reference sequence). The CDR3 region has the DNA TGTGCCAGCAGCTTAGGCCGAGGCAGGTTGAATGAGCAGTTCTTC. As protein: CASSLGRGRLNEQFF.